This T cell receptor (beta chain) was identified during a study of blood T cells in healthy people across ages. Notes on the study in general: Estimates based on one million T cells were treated as lower bounds.

At least ten counts were recorded for this clonotype. Its cognate antigen is unknown. With a J-beta primer mix and a sample-barcoded 5' primer, a second PCR ran roughly 6 to 12 cycles. TCRdb reanalysed the 5' RACE reads using MiXCR and keeps one entry per CDR3 protein. The sample comprises more than 750,000 distinct CDR3 sequences, roughly 29% of which are singletons, and roughly a tenth rests with the top ten. Donation came from healthy Caucasian individuals in Russia who were aged about 6 to 95. CDR3 length equals 15 residues. Germline CDR1 is SGHTA and CDR2 is FQGTGA. V gave up 6 bases and J gave up 2 bases, with 17 bases separating them. These sequences were also reported in another study, on T cells of mothers and their children. That investigation notes: There were over 8.5 million TCR beta CDR3 reads from each mother and about 3 million from each child.

This chain connects TRBV7-3 to TRBJ2-7, with D perhaps matching TRBD1 or TRBD2 (5 bases each). The source material was blood. The sequence was collected from a woman aged 40 to 50 in good health. CDR3 in DNA: TGTGCCAGCAGTCCGGGCCCAGGGAGAGCCTACGAGCAGTACTTC. This sequence encodes CASSPGPGRAYEQYF.